The clone carrying this T cell receptor (beta chain) was seen a handful of times. Per the original data handling: Nucleated cell counts were estimated from reference gene primer amplification. The table came from immunoSEQ multiplex PCR; TCRdb's copy has only in-frame clones and leaves some out. The V and J calls and clone size come from that table; D and trimming were worked out from the DNA. The profile shows about 440,000 clones, around 90% of them singletons. These data originate in a study of blood T cell repertoires in COVID-19. Study information: Sites in the United States, Italy and Spain provided acute and convalescent COVID-19 samples.

Germline CDR1 KGHSH, CDR2 LQKENI. The CDR3 sequence is 14 residues long. V trimming: 3 bases; J trimming: 3 bases; junction bases outside the gene matches: 4. Cohort assignment relied on participant-reported clinical history. The V and J genes are TRBV18 and TRBJ2-5, with TRBD1 identical over 7 bases. The sequence was obtained from a woman between 18 and 29 years old with acute COVID-19. Sequencing used PBMCs or T cells enriched from blood (not recorded which). This CDR3 reads CASSPPGQKETQYF. Here the CDR3 DNA reads TGTGCCAGCTCACCTCCGGGACAGAAAGAGACCCAGTACTTC.